This T cell receptor beta chain was retrieved from a study of vaccination effects on CD4 cells after COVID-19. Trimming stripped 8 bases from V and 1 base from J, with 17 bases between. The length of the CDR3 is 15 residues. Germline V lookup: CDR1 KGHSH, CDR2 LQKENI. TCRdb keeps only in-frame clones here, not all; method: immunoSEQ multiplex PCR. In the table there are more than 65,000 clones, 75% to 85% of which are singletons. With the ViraFEST assay, the study expanded antigen-specific CD4+ T cells using viral peptide pools, then sequenced them. Subsequent to about 10 days of culture, CD4+ T cells were isolated. Either the mRNA-1273 or the BNT162b2 vaccine was given to participants as two doses. After about 2 million PBMC were placed in each well, they were cultured with approximately 10 IU/ml IL-2 and approximately 9.6 ug/ml peptides. With regard to this clone: Its antigen is unidentified.

The clonotype was recovered from a human donor who received a COVID-19 vaccine. The source was CD4+ T cells from PBMCs cultured with HCoV-229E spike peptides, collected after COVID-19 vaccination. V gene TRBV18 combines with J gene TRBJ1-1; TRBD1 is a possible D gene (5 bases). The CDR3 DNA follows: TGTGCCAGCCGGGCGGTTGGGGCCTCGAACACTGAAGCTTTCTTT. Protein: CASRAVGASNTEAFF.